Shown below are 9 T cell receptor beta chains from a single sample sequenced in a study of cytomegalovirus exposure and HLA in healthy donors. The PCR ran on 60 Vbeta and 13 Jbeta primers. TCRdb's table, derived via immunoSEQ multiplex PCR, lists solely in-frame clones and lacks some. This sample carries 70,000 to 95,000 clones, more than 75% of them seen once, and the ten largest clones take roughly 15%. The material sequenced was PBMCs. The receptor set was obtained from a woman aged 40 to 55 in good health and CMV-seropositive.

The rearrangement uses TRBV7-2 and TRBJ1-1; 8 nucleotides line up with TRBD1. Germline CDR1 SGHTA, CDR2 FQGNSA. J was trimmed by 6 bases and V by 5 bases; bases with no gene match: 14. CDR3 length: 16 amino acids. The CDR3 loop reads CASSPWTGYRIPEAFF. As DNA, the CDR3 is TGTGCCAGCAGCCCTTGGACAGGGTATAGAATCCCTGAAGCTTTCTTT.

The gene calls are TRBV19 and TRBJ1-2; 12 bases agree with TRBD1. The CDR3 extends over 14 amino acids. Germline V gene sequence: CDR1 LNHDA, CDR2 SQIVND (reference sequence). V shed 7 bases and J 3 bases; nucleotides not matched to a gene: 3. The CDR3 loop reads CASTGTGGYYGYTF. The CDR3 DNA reads as TGTGCCAGTACCGGGACAGGGGGCTACTATGGCTACACCTTC.

This clone was observed a single time. The CDR3 nucleotides are TGTGCCAGCAGCCAAGATGGGGGGAGCTCCTACAATGAGCAGTTCTTC. Protein product: CASSQDGGSSYNEQFF. V gene TRBV4-2 combines with J gene TRBJ2-1; D might be TRBD2 (6 bases). V was shortened by 0 bases and J by 0 bases, with 9 bases between the two germline ends. The CDR3 has 16 residues. The germline CDR1 and CDR2 sequences are LGHNA and YNFKEQ.

The chain couples TRBV7-9 to TRBJ2-5; 8 bases fit TRBD1. Near its end, the DNA agrees better with TRBJ2-7, so the J call may be wrong. CDR1 is SEHNR, CDR2 FQNEAQ, per germline (reference sequence). The CDR3 has 15 amino acids. In DNA form, the CDR3 reads TGTGCCAGCGGCCTAGGGGGGACAGGAGCCTACGAGCAGTACTTC. Translated, it gives CASGLGGTGAYEQYF.

The CDR3 sequence: CASSLGGSPLHF. In DNA, the CDR3 is TGTGCCAGCAGTTTAGGGGGCTCACCCCTCCACTTT. The V gene is TRBV28, the J gene TRBJ1-6, with D possibly TRBD1 on 6 matching bases. Germline V CDR1 and CDR2: MDHEN, SYDVKM. The CDR3 runs 12 residues. With 2 bases removed from V and 10 bases from J, the gap between germline ends came to 6 bases.

J is TRBJ1-2 and V is TRBV7-9, with 10 positions matching TRBD1. The CDR3 runs to 17 residues. V gave up 2 bases and J gave up 7 bases; unmatched junction bases: 13. CDR1 SEHNR and CDR2 FQNEAQ come from the germline V gene (reference sequence). As DNA, the CDR3 is TGTGCCAGCAGCTTAAAACGCTGGGGACAGGGGTCCAGTGGCTACACCTTC. Encoded protein: CASSLKRWGQGSSGYTF.

A single count supports this clone. This chain links TRBV28 with TRBJ1-2; 7 bases are shared with TRBD1. CDR1 and CDR2 (germline): MDHEN, SYDVKM. This CDR3 contains 14 residues. V shed 3 bases, J shed 4 bases, and the junction held 5 bases outside the gene matches. This chain's CDR3 is CASSFVGGGYGYTF. The CDR3 region has the DNA TGTGCCAGCAGTTTCGTAGGGGGCGGCTATGGCTACACCTTC.

In its sample, this clone was seen a few times. The CDR3 loop is CASSEKQGEDGYTF. The CDR3 coding sequence is TGTGCCAGCAGTGAAAAACAGGGTGAGGATGGCTACACCTTC. J is TRBJ1-2 and V is TRBV6-1; possible D gene TRBD1, 6 bases. Germline values: CDR1 MNHNS, CDR2 SASEGT. The CDR3 runs to 14 residues. V was clipped by 2 bases and J by 6 bases, with 13 bases between them.

This chain joins TRBV13 and TRBJ2-5; 10 nucleotides align to TRBD2. CDR3 size: 16 residues. The ends lost 7 bases at V and 4 bases at J; junction bases unmatched: 12. Germline V gives CDR1 PRHDT, CDR2 FYEKMQ (reference sequence). For the CDR3, the DNA is TGTGCCAGCACCCCGGCGGAGCGGGGGGGGGCAGAGACCCAGTACTTC. Protein: CASTPAERGGAETQYF.